Included here is one T cell receptor beta chain sequence, with context. Other nucleotide sequences from this sample produce the same CDR3. The data were taken from a study of control samples from healthy donors and cancer patients. V was cut by 7 bases and J by 1 base, with 7 bases left in between. The germline CDR1 and CDR2 sequences are LNHDA and SQIVND (reference sequence). This CDR3 spans 12 amino acids. TCRdb's copy holds only in-frame clones and misses some; the assay was immunoSEQ multiplex PCR. The table has about 120,000 clones, approximately 88% seen once. The sequence came from a man aged 50-59 years in good health. Specimen: blood. The chain recombines TRBV19 with TRBJ1-1; no clear D. The chain's CDR3 is CASNTGNTEAFF. In DNA, the CDR3 is TGTGCCAGTAATACCGGGAACACTGAAGCTTTCTTT.